A single sample is the source of the 29 T cell receptor beta chains below, sequenced in a study of TIL therapy for anti-PD-1-resistant metastatic lung cancer. Time point described: pre-treatment sample, taken before nivolumab and TIL therapy. This was the immunoSEQ v3 assay. Produced via immunoSEQ multiplex PCR; TCRdb's table is partial and in-frame only. The sample has about 60,000 clones, roughly 87% seen once. The material sequenced was blood, taken at baseline. These receptors were taken from a person between 30 and 80 years old with non-small cell lung cancer.

This clone was picked up one time. V is TRBV15 and J is TRBJ2-7; a possible D gene is TRBD2 (6 bases). The length of the CDR3 is 15 residues. Per the germline V gene, CDR1 is LNHNV and CDR2 is YYDKDF (reference sequence). Trimming shortened V by 4 bases and J by 3 bases, and 16 bases separated the two germline ends. CDR3 in amino acids: CATSNTPGGVYEQYF. CDR3 sequence (DNA): TGTGCCACCAGCAACACACCGGGCGGGGTCTACGAGCAGTACTTC.

This clone was seen just once. The V call is TRBV5-4, the J call TRBJ2-3; D gene uncertain. Germline V CDR1 and CDR2: SGHNT, YYREEE (reference sequence). V lost 3 bases and J lost 2, with 13 bases in between. This CDR3 has 15 residues. Written as DNA, the CDR3 is TGTGCCAGCAGCTGGAGTGCGGAACCCACAGATACGCAGTATTTT. Its protein product is CASSWSAEPTDTQYF.

This chain links TRBV5-6 with TRBJ1-1, with TRBD1 matching 7 bases. Germline assignment: CDR1 SGHDT and CDR2 YYEEEE. The CDR3 length is 13 residues. V shed 4 bases and J 4 bases; nucleotides not matched to a gene: 4. The CDR3 DNA sequence: TGTGCCAGCAGCGCCCAGGGGGGCACTGAAGCTTTCTTT. It codes for CASSAQGGTEAFF.

The rearrangement uses TRBV25-1 and TRBJ2-1, with 7 bases fitting TRBD2. The V and J ends lost 1 base and 0 bases, in that order; junction bases with no gene match: 6. The length of the CDR3 is 17 residues. In germline, CDR1 is MGHDK, CDR2 SYGVNS. CDR3 in amino acids: CASSESPGGASYNEQFF. Here the CDR3 DNA reads TGTGCCAGCAGTGAATCGCCGGGGGGAGCCTCCTACAATGAGCAGTTCTTC.

The V and J genes are TRBV4-2 and TRBJ2-3, with D uncertain. This CDR3 contains 13 residues. Germline V gene lookup returns CDR1 LGHNA and CDR2 YNFKEQ. With 2 bases removed from V and 0 bases from J, the gap between germline ends came to 3 bases. The CDR3 region is CASSQRSTDTQYF. The DNA for the CDR3 is TGTGCCAGCAGCCAACGCAGCACAGATACGCAGTATTTT.

The rearrangement links TRBV5-1 to TRBJ2-2; no firm D call. The CDR3 length is 15 residues. Per the germline V gene, CDR1 is SGHRS and CDR2 is YFSETQ. Trimming pared 0 bases from V and 1 base from J, leaving 7 bases between. The CDR3 protein is CASSLAERNTGELFF. CDR3 coding DNA: TGCGCCAGCAGCTTGGCCGAACGGAACACCGGGGAGCTGTTTTTT.

This clone was detected once. V gene TRBV19 combines with J gene TRBJ1-1; TRBD1 is a possible D gene (5 bases). The V end was cut by 2 bases, the J end by 1 base, with 5 bases between. This CDR3 region has 13 residues. Germline V gene data show CDR1 as LNHDA and CDR2 as SQIVND (reference sequence). As DNA, the CDR3 is TGTGCCAGTAGTATAACAGGGAACACTGAAGCTTTCTTT. It yields the protein CASSITGNTEAFF.

The V call is TRBV6-2 or TRBV6-3, the J call TRBJ2-1; 13 bases are shared with TRBD2. The CDR3 is made up of 20 amino acids. V shed 2 bases, J shed 0 bases, and the junction held 10 bases outside the gene matches. Per germline, CDR1 MNHEY and CDR2 SVGEGT. The CDR3 coding sequence is TGTGCCAGCAGTTACGAACGACTAGCGGGGGGCCGAAGCTCCTACAATGAGCAGTTCTTC. It is translated as CASSYERLAGGRSSYNEQFF.

V is TRBV29-1 and J is TRBJ1-1; a weak D match, TRBD1 (5 bases). CDR3 length equals 13 residues. CDR1 SQVTM and CDR2 ANQGSEA come from the germline V gene. V was shortened by 5 bases and J by 5 bases, with 15 bases between the two germline ends. The CDR3, as DNA: TGCAGCGTTAATTGGGGCCCAAAGACTGAAGCTTTCTTT. This translates into CSVNWGPKTEAFF.

This chain joins TRBV4-1 and TRBJ1-1, with TRBD1 matching over 7 bases. In germline, CDR1 is MGHRA, CDR2 YSYEKL. V shed 0 bases and J 7 bases; nucleotides not matched to a gene: 5. This CDR3 is 14 amino acids long. This chain's CDR3 is CASSQEGRGGEAFF. The DNA of the CDR3 is TGCGCCAGCAGCCAAGAGGGCAGGGGGGGTGAAGCTTTCTTT.

The rearrangement joins TRBV7-9 to TRBJ1-2; D is unresolved. The length of the CDR3 is 14 residues. V shed 3 bases and J shed 1 base, with 9 bases lying between them. Germline assignment: CDR1 SEHNR and CDR2 FQNEAQ (reference sequence). CDR3 amino acids: CASSFMSDNYGYTF. The CDR3 DNA sequence: TGTGCCAGCAGCTTTATGTCCGATAACTATGGCTACACCTTC.

The rearrangement uses TRBV3-1 (or the pseudogene TRBV3-2) and TRBJ2-7; D call uncertain. CDR1 is LGHDT and CDR2 is YNNKEL in the germline V gene (reference sequence). CDR3 size: 13 residues. V lost 1 base and J 1 base, leaving 5 bases between the germline ends. The CDR3 coding sequence is TGTGCCAGCAGCCAAGTGCTATCCTACGAGCAGTACTTC. Amino acids: CASSQVLSYEQYF.

The V call is TRBV7-9, the J call TRBJ1-1; D perhaps matches TRBD1 (6 bases). V dropped 4 bases and J dropped 7 bases, with 13 bases sitting between them. CDR1 is SEHNR and CDR2 is FQNEAQ in the germline V gene (reference sequence). The CDR3 totals 13 residues. CDR3 residues: CASSSGTYGEAFF. The CDR3 coding sequence is TGTGCCAGCAGCTCAGGGACATATGGTGAAGCTTTCTTT.

The rearrangement joins TRBV28 to TRBJ2-1; 10 bases match TRBD2. The CDR3 extends over 12 amino acids. Germline assignment: CDR1 MDHEN and CDR2 SYDVKM. V lost 10 bases to trimming and J lost 5 bases; unmatched junction nucleotides: 2. For the CDR3, the DNA is TGTGCCACCCTAGCGGGAGACAATGAGCAGTTCTTC. Amino acids: CATLAGDNEQFF.

V usage is TRBV6-5 and J usage is TRBJ1-4; TRBD1 matches 8 bases. V shed 11 bases, J shed 1 base, and the junction held 9 bases outside the gene matches. This CDR3 comprises 15 residues. Germline values: CDR1 MNHEY, CDR2 SVGAGI. The CDR3 loop reads CACRTGTLTNEKLFF. The CDR3 bases are TGTGCCTGCCGGACAGGGACCTTAACTAATGAAAAACTGTTTTTT.

The chain joins TRBV6-4 to TRBJ1-2, with 7 bases lining up with TRBD1. This CDR3 spans 13 amino acids. V gave up 3 bases and J gave up 7 bases; unmatched junction bases: 5. Looked up from germline, CDR1 is MRHNA and CDR2 is SNTAGT. The CDR3 DNA follows: TGTGCCAGCAGTGAGGAAGGGGGCCGTGGCTACACCTTC. Amino acid sequence: CASSEEGGRGYTF.

This clone was counted only a few times. J is TRBJ1-1 and V is TRBV30; D possibly corresponds to TRBD1 (5 bases). V shed 4 bases and J shed 7 bases, with 13 bases lying between them. The germline V gene has CDR1 GTSNPN and CDR2 SVGIG (reference sequence). The CDR3 runs 12 residues. The CDR3 reads CAWTHFQGEAFF. CDR3 bases: TGTGCCTGGACCCACTTTCAGGGTGAAGCTTTCTTT.

V usage is TRBV30 and J usage is TRBJ1-1, with TRBD1 matching 8 bases. V dropped 7 bases and J dropped 5; count of bases not matched to a gene: 9. Germline CDR1 GTSNPN, CDR2 SVGIG (reference sequence). This CDR3 has 13 residues. As DNA, the CDR3 is TGTGCCTCGGAGGGGGGACAGGTTACTGAAGCTTTCTTT. Translating it yields CASEGGQVTEAFF.

This clone was recorded a few times. This chain connects TRBV9 to TRBJ2-3, with 15 bases fitting TRBD2. Germline V gene data show CDR1 as SGDLS and CDR2 as YYNGEE. The CDR3 extends over 16 amino acids. Losses at the gene ends were 3 bases for V and 5 bases for J; bases not matched to a gene: 4. CDR3 region: CASSGTSGGAGDTQYF. The CDR3 DNA sequence: TGTGCCAGCAGCGGGACTAGCGGGGGGGCTGGAGATACGCAGTATTTT.

This clone came up a few times. The chain links TRBV3-1 (or the pseudogene TRBV3-2) to TRBJ2-1, with TRBD1 as a possible D gene (5 bases). The CDR3 has 17 amino acids. The V end lost 0 bases, the J end lost 0 bases, and 12 bases lay between the germline ends. Germline loops: CDR1 LGHDT, CDR2 YNNKEL (reference sequence). In nucleotides, the CDR3 is TGTGCCAGCAGCCAAGATTCAGGGCGGAGCTCCTACAATGAGCAGTTCTTC. Translation: CASSQDSGRSSYNEQFF.

This chain connects TRBV14 to TRBJ2-4; D gene unclear. V was clipped by 5 bases and J by 0 bases, with 5 bases between them. Germline V gene data show CDR1 as SGHDN and CDR2 as FVKESK. This CDR3 is built from 13 residues. The CDR3 sequence is CASSFGAKNIQYF. CDR3 bases: TGTGCCAGCAGCTTTGGAGCCAAAAACATTCAGTACTTC.

The V call is TRBV27, the J call TRBJ2-7; D unresolved. The germline V gene encodes CDR1 MNHEY and CDR2 SMNVEV (reference sequence). Trimming removed 5 bases from V and 1 base from J, with 18 bases in between. CDR3 length: 16 amino acids. The CDR3 bases are TGTGCCAGCAGTAGTAATAAGGCTGACAAATCCTACGAGCAGTACTTC. As protein: CASSSNKADKSYEQYF.

V and J are TRBV6-4 and TRBJ2-4; D gene uncertain. Germline values: CDR1 MRHNA, CDR2 SNTAGT. V lost 0 bases, J lost 3 bases, and 24 bases lay in between. CDR3 length: 20 residues. The CDR3 bases are TGTGCCAGCAGTGACTCTTGGGTGGTAACGGCAGAACGAGGCAAAAACATTCAGTACTTC. Its protein is CASSDSWVVTAERGKNIQYF.

This clone appeared a few times. The chain uses TRBV12-3 or TRBV12-4 and TRBJ2-7, with D perhaps TRBD2 (5 bases). This CDR3 comprises 12 residues. With 6 bases removed from V and 2 bases from J, the gap between germline ends came to 8 bases. CDR3 in amino acids: CASRRETYEQYF. CDR3 in DNA: TGTGCCAGCAGGAGGGAGACCTACGAGCAGTACTTC.

The genes are TRBV10-1 and TRBJ2-1; TRBD2 agrees at 10 bases. The CDR3 length is 16 residues. The trim removed 6 bases at V and 3 bases at J, leaving 8 bases unmatched. Germline lookup yields CDR1 WNHNN and CDR2 SYGVQD (reference sequence). Here the CDR3 DNA reads TGCGCCAGCAGCGCCCGCACTAGCGGGATCTACAATGAGCAGTTCTTC. It translates to CASSARTSGIYNEQFF.

The CDR3 spells CASGLVGGRGETQYF. The CDR3 DNA reads as TGTGCTAGTGGTTTGGTAGGAGGGAGGGGAGAGACCCAGTACTTC. The chain is built from TRBV12-5 and TRBJ2-5; 7 bases are shared with TRBD2. V lost 0 bases and J lost 4; bases outside the gene matches: 5. Per the germline V gene, CDR1 is LGHNT and CDR2 is FRNRAP. This CDR3 comprises 15 residues.

The rearrangement uses TRBV3-1 (or the pseudogene TRBV3-2) and TRBJ2-7; a weak D match, TRBD1 (5 bases). This CDR3 is built from 14 residues. Germline V gives CDR1 LGHDT, CDR2 YNNKEL (reference sequence). Trimming took 5 bases from V and 2 from J, leaving 13 bases between them. The DNA for the CDR3 is TGTGCCAGCAGCTTAGCAGGGATCCCCTACGAGCAGTACTTC. It is translated as CASSLAGIPYEQYF.

CDR3 sequence: CASSVEGASSNEQFF. The CDR3 nucleotides are TGTGCCAGCAGCGTAGAAGGTGCTTCTTCCAATGAGCAGTTCTTC. The chain recombines TRBV9 with TRBJ2-1; D remains ambiguous. Germline V gene lookup returns CDR1 SGDLS and CDR2 YYNGEE. Between the trimmed V and J ends, which lost 0 bases and 6 bases, there was a span of 13 bases. This CDR3 has 15 residues.

This chain joins TRBV4-1 and TRBJ2-3, with a possible D match to TRBD2 (6 bases). V lost 0 bases and J 2 bases, leaving 12 bases between the germline ends. There are 16 residues in the CDR3. CDR1 MGHRA and CDR2 YSYEKL come from the germline V gene. CDR3 sequence: CASSQESGGYTDTQYF. CDR3 coding DNA: TGCGCCAGCAGCCAAGAGTCCGGGGGATACACAGATACGCAGTATTTT.